This TCR beta chain came from a study of T cell responses to AZD1222 COVID-19 vaccine. The table came from immunoSEQ multiplex PCR; TCRdb's copy has only in-frame clones and leaves some out. Of more than 130,000 clones in the sample, 90% were seen once. Findings and limits, study-wide: At baseline, seropositivity was found in only six AZD1222 recipients. There were mostly white British donors and more females than males, and clonal diversity was possibly underestimated.

For this clone: Its target is not known.

V trimming: 0 bases; J trimming: 5 bases; junction bases outside the gene matches: 5. The CDR3 totals 14 residues. Per germline, CDR1 SGHNT and CDR2 YYREEE (reference sequence). The gene calls are TRBV5-4 and TRBJ2-7, with 7 bases aligning to TRBD2. This receptor was identified in an adult in good health. Sequenced here: peripheral blood, sampled on day 0 of AZD1222 vaccination. The CDR3 here is CASSLGLAVHEQYF. The CDR3 coding sequence is TGTGCCAGCAGCTTGGGGCTAGCGGTCCACGAGCAGTACTTC.